Listed below are T cell receptor beta chains from one sample, sequenced in a study of shared clonotypes between healthy human individuals. Generated by immunoSEQ multiplex PCR, the TCRdb table keeps only in-frame clones and is missing some. The repertoire has 650,000 to 800,000 clones, over 60% of them found once; the top ten carry more than 1.5%. Sequencing used memory CD4+ T cells sorted from blood. These receptor sequences come from a woman aged 25 to 39 in good health. Each CDR3 is given with its conserved first and last residue. D genes are given only for firm matches. Only some rows state a clone size, as once, few, many or a class for expanded clones.

v_gene	abundance	d_gene	j_gene	CDR3nt	CDR3aa
TRBV18	NA	TRBD1	TRBJ1-2	TGTGCCAGCTCACTGGACAGGGACAGCTATGGCTACACCTTC	CASSLDRDSYGYTF
TRBV28	NA	NA	TRBJ1-4	TGTGCCAGCAGCTCCCAGGGTGGGGGTAATGAAAAACTGTTTTTT	CASSSQGGGNEKLFF
TRBV19	once	TRBD2	TRBJ2-7	TGTGCCAGTAGTATAAGGGCTAGCGGGAGCTCCGAGCAGTACTTC	CASSIRASGSSEQYF
TRBV6-1	NA	NA	TRBJ1-1	TGTGCCAGCATACTGACGGGGAACACTGAAGCTTTCTTT	CASILTGNTEAFF
TRBV6-5	NA	NA	TRBJ2-3	TGTGCCAGCAGCCAGCGACAGCTAGATACGCAGTATTTT	CASSQRQLDTQYF
TRBV6-1	medium-sized	TRBD2	TRBJ2-7	TGTGCCAGCAGTGAAGTAACGGGACTAGCGGGAGGGCTTAGGGAGCAGTACTTC	CASSEVTGLAGGLREQYF
TRBV28	NA	TRBD1	TRBJ1-5	TGTGCCAGCAGGCCGGGACAGGGGTACAATCAGCCCCAGCATTTT	CASRPGQGYNQPQHF
TRBV2	NA	NA	TRBJ2-5	TGTGCCAGCCGGGGGTTAGAGACCCAGTACTTC	CASRGLETQYF
TRBV4-1	NA	TRBD2	TRBJ2-7	TGCGCCAGCAGCCAAGTATCGCTAGCGGGAGTGGCCGAGCAGTACTTC	CASSQVSLAGVAEQYF
TRBV30	few	NA	TRBJ2-7	TGTGCCTGGAGTGTTGGGTCCACGATAGATTCTAGCGAAAACTTGCTGAACGAGCAGTACTTC	CAWSVGSTIDSSENLLNEQYF
TRBV7-6	few	TRBD2	TRBJ2-6	TGTGCCAGCAGCGCGCAGACTAGCGGATCCGGAACTGGGGCCAACGTCCTGACTTTC	CASSAQTSGSGTGANVLTF
TRBV5-1	NA	NA	TRBJ2-5	TGCGCCAGCAGCTTGCCAGGGGCGGAGACCCAGTACTTC	CASSLPGAETQYF
TRBV27	NA	TRBD1	TRBJ1-2	TGTGCCAGCAGTTTAAAGGGGACAGATCCTGTGTACGGCTACACCTTC	CASSLKGTDPVYGYTF
TRBV28	NA	TRBD2	TRBJ2-1	TGTGCCAGCAGTGCTCCGGGACTAGGGGACGGCCTAGAAAAGTTCTTC	CASSAPGLGDGLEKFF
TRBV6-6	NA	TRBD1	TRBJ2-5	TGTGCCAGCAGCCGGACAGGGGGGAAGACCCAGTACTTC	CASSRTGGKTQYF
TRBV18	few	TRBD1	TRBJ2-7	TGTGCCAGCTCAACAGGGGAAAGCATCTACGAGCAGTACTTC	CASSTGESIYEQYF
TRBV18	NA	NA	TRBJ2-5	TGTGCCAGCTCACCGGCCTCGGGGAATGGGGAGACCCAGTACTTC	CASSPASGNGETQYF
TRBV6-1	NA	NA	TRBJ2-5	TGTGCCAGCAGTGAAACCGGGACTCAAGAGACCCAGTACTTC	CASSETGTQETQYF
TRBV5-1	many	TRBD2	TRBJ2-1	TGCGCCAGCAGAACAGCGGGGGGATACAATGAGCAGTTCTTC	CASRTAGGYNEQFF
TRBV7-9	NA	NA	TRBJ1-1	TGTGCCAGCAGCTGGGGTCTCCGGGACAACACTGAGGCTTTCTTT	CASSWGLRDNTEAFF
TRBV2	NA	NA	TRBJ1-5	TGTGCCAGCAGTACGGGGTGGGGGGCAGGACAGCCCCAGCATTTT	CASSTGWGAGQPQHF
TRBV7-9	NA	NA	TRBJ2-1	TGTGCCAGCAGCCCAGGCTGGGGTAAGAGCGAGCAGTTCTTC	CASSPGWGKSEQFF
TRBV28	NA	NA	TRBJ1-5	TGTGCCAGCAGTCCCCACTGGGGGCGGTCCGCTCAGCCCCAGCATTTT	CASSPHWGRSAQPQHF
TRBV15	NA	TRBD1	TRBJ1-2	TGTGCCAGTTCCGGGACAGGGAAAGGTTCGATGGGTGGCTACACCTTC	CASSGTGKGSMGGYTF
TRBV7-9	NA	TRBD2	TRBJ2-1	TGTGCCAGCAGCTTAGGGCGCGGGAGTCCTAATGAGCAGTTCTTC	CASSLGRGSPNEQFF
TRBV19	NA	TRBD2	TRBJ2-7	TGTGCCAGTAGTATAAGTCGTCTCAGCGGGAGTCCCTACGAGCAGTACTTC	CASSISRLSGSPYEQYF
TRBV5-1	NA	NA	TRBJ1-4	TGCGCCAGCAGCCCGGGACACGGTAGTGAAAAACTGTTTTTT	CASSPGHGSEKLFF
TRBV7-2	once	NA	TRBJ2-1	TGTGCCAGCAGCTTAATGGGAGGTAATGAGCAGTTCTTC	CASSLMGGNEQFF
TRBV6-4	NA	TRBD2	TRBJ2-1	TGTGCCAGCAGTGACTCGGGGACTAGCGGGAGGAATGAGCAGTTCTTC	CASSDSGTSGRNEQFF
TRBV6-5	NA	NA	TRBJ2-7	TGTGCCAGCAGTTACTCGGTCGCGGAGTCCTACGAGCAGTACTTC	CASSYSVAESYEQYF
TRBV15	few	TRBD2	TRBJ2-1	TGTGCCACCAGCAGAGAACTAGCGGCAGATGAGCAGTTCTTC	CATSRELAADEQFF
TRBV7-9	NA	NA	TRBJ2-3	TGTGCCAGCAGCTTATCGCAGACCGCAGATACGCAGTATTTT	CASSLSQTADTQYF
TRBV29-1	NA	NA	TRBJ2-5	TGCAGCGTTGAGCGGAATAGGGAGACCCAGTACTTC	CSVERNRETQYF
TRBV10-3	NA	TRBD2	TRBJ2-5	TGTGCCATCAGTGCCCCGGGACTAGCTGTGTTAGGAGAGACCCAGTACTTC	CAISAPGLAVLGETQYF
TRBV5-1	NA	NA	TRBJ2-2	TGCGCCAGCAGCGTTCCTCGGGACACACTAACACCCGGGGAGCTGTTTTTT	CASSVPRDTLTPGELFF
TRBV6-5	few	NA	TRBJ2-2	TGTGCCAGCAGTTACTCGGCAGCAAACCCCGGGGAGCTGTTTTTT	CASSYSAANPGELFF